This note documents a single TCR beta chain sequence. Its binding antigen is unknown. Base quality data are lacking; no much larger clone is found one base away. Frozen genomic DNA underwent high-throughput TCRbeta CDR3 sequencing by immunoSEQ, including PCR amplification, mapping, bias correction and internal controls. The paper's processing steps were these. Only productive rearrangements were retained, with each unique TCRbeta sequence defined by its CDR3 nucleotide sequence together with its V and J gene. For a sequence to be called donor-reactive, it needed a frequency of at least 0.01% and at least 5-fold expansion in CFSE-low cells compared with unstimulated pre-transplant cells. Minimum frequency thresholds were set for each subject on the basis of the unstimulated sample with the lowest template count, so that a detection power of at least 90% was ensured. Jensen-Shannon divergence between the top 1000 TCRbeta sequences after and before transplant was used to measure repertoire turnover. Changes in detection of donor-reactive sequences were tested with two-sided Fisher's exact tests. Held by TCRdb, this immuneACCESS table contains in-frame sequences only and omits some clones. Under half of the omission traces to an unresolved V gene where checked; the cause of the rest is unknown. That table is the source of V, J and clone size, and D and trimming were worked out from the DNA. The sample table records more than 95,000 clones; 75% to 85% of these occur just once. The ten largest make up over 0.75% of the sample.

V is reduced by 0 bases and J by 2 bases, leaving a spacing of 14 bases between them. Measured from the cysteine to the phenylalanine, the CDR3 is 17 residues long. Of the read, only the CDR3 DNA is kept; its 51 bases are in frame from base 1. CDR1 and CDR2 are read off the germline V gene as WSHSY and SAAADI. This sample stems from a study of T cell clones after liver transplantation (dated by TCRdb to about 2019). About the full investigation: The samples were obtained from ITN030ST, a randomized trial that attempted immunosuppression withdrawal within 2 years after liver transplantation. Donor-reactive T cell clones were identified by TCRbeta sequencing after a pre-transplant mixed lymphocyte reaction and then tracked in post-transplant blood. The studied cohort comprised 8 liver transplant recipients, 3 classified as tolerant and 5 as non-tolerant. The subjects received no induction therapy and were kept on standard immunosuppression until randomization at 12-24 months post-transplant. Blood samples were collected pre-transplant, then pre-randomization ahead of withdrawal, and finally post-randomization once withdrawal had either been completed or failed. Of the eight recipients, a few were HCV-positive, while the remaining recipients had been transplanted for non-autoimmune, non-viral indications. As an antigen-independent comparator for donor-reactive sequences, third party-reactive TCRbeta sequences were also identified from pre-transplant MLRs. Tolerance meant complete immunosuppression withdrawal for at least one year without liver enzymes rising beyond twice the upper limit of normal.

Points the paper makes about the study in general: In two subjects, low numbers of available donor cells limited the measurable donor-reactive repertoire. The conclusions were considered preliminary, being limited by small, heterogeneous patient numbers and non-standardized post-transplant time points. Circulating donor-reactive CD4 TCRbeta sequences fell significantly post-transplant in 5 of 8 subjects, irrespective of tolerance or HCV status. Since no allograft tissue specimens were available, donor-reactive T cells may have migrated into the graft instead of being deleted. When repertoire turnover was taken into account, detection of donor-reactive sequences was significantly reduced in 7 of 8 subjects for CD4 and in 8 of 8 subjects for CD8. A greater decline was seen for donor-reactive sequences than for third party-reactive sequences, suggesting partial antigen-specific deletion unrelated to withdrawal success.

Interpreted using the paper, the time point label stands for: pre-transplant. Unstimulated PBMCs, after thawing, were stained for CD3, CD4 and CD8 and then FACS-sorted into CD3+CD4+ and CD3+CD8+ populations. All 8 studied subjects were randomized to withdrawal of immunosuppression. The Qiagen DNeasy Blood and Tissue Kit was used to isolate genomic DNA. The sample consisted of CD4+ T cells from blood, taken before liver transplant. This receptor chain uses TRBV10-2 and TRBJ1-5, with the D gene not clear enough to name. The sequence was collected from a human donor who received a liver transplant. The nucleotide sequence is given as TGCGCCAGCAGTGAGTCCCCTCCTGAGGGCCGCAATCAGCCCCAGCATTTT. Translated, it reads CASSESPPEGRNQPQHF.